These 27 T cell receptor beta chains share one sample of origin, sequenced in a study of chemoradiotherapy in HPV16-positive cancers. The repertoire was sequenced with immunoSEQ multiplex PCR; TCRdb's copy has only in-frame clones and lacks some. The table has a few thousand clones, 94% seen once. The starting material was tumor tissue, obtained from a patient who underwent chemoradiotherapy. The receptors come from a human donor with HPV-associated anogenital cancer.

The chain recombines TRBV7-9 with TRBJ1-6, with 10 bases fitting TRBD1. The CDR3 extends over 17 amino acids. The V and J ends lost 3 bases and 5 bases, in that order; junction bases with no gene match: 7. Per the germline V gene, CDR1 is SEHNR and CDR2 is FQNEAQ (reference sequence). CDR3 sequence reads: CASSFGQGGTNNSPLHF. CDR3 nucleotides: TGTGCCAGCAGCTTCGGACAGGGGGGCACAAATAATTCACCCCTCCACTTT. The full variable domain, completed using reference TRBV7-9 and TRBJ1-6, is DTGVSQNPRHKITKRGQNVTFRCDPISEHNRLYWYRQTLGQGPEFLTYFQNEAQLEKSRLLSDRFSAERPKGSFSTLEIQRTEQGDSAMYLCASSFGQGGTNNSPLHFGNGTRLTVT.

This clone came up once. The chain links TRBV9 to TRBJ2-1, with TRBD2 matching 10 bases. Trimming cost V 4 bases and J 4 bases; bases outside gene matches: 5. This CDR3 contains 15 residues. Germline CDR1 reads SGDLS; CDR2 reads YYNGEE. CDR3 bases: TGTGCCAGCAGCTCAGATAGCGGGAGGTACAATGAGCAGTTCTTC. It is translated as CASSSDSGRYNEQFF.

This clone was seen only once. In DNA, the CDR3 is TGTGCCAGCAGTTTCCCAGGGACGAACTATGGCTACACCTTC. It encodes CASSFPGTNYGYTF. This chain links TRBV28 with TRBJ1-2, with D perhaps matching TRBD1 (5 bases). This CDR3 spans 14 amino acids. Germline lookup yields CDR1 MDHEN and CDR2 SYDVKM. Trimming pared 3 bases from V and 2 bases from J, leaving 10 bases between.

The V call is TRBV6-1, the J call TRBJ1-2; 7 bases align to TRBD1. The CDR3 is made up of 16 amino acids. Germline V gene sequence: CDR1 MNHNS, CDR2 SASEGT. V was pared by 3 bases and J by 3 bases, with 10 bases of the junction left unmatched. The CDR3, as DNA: TGTGCCAGCAGTGAGATTTTTGACAGGGTCTACTATGGCTACACCTTC. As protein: CASSEIFDRVYYGYTF.

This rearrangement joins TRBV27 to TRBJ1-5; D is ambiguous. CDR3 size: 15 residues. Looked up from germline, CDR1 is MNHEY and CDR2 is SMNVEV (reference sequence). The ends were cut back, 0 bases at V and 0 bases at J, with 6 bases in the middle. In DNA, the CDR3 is TGTGCCAGCAGTTTATCTAGGTATAGCAATCAGCCCCAGCATTTT. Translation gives CASSLSRYSNQPQHF.

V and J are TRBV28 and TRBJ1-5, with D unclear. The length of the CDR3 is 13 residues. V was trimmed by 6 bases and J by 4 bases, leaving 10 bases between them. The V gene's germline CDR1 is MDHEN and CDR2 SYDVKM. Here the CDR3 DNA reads TGTGCCAGCAGGAGGACGGTGAATCAGCCCCAGCATTTT. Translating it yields CASRRTVNQPQHF.

The CDR3 here is CASGPPEGQPQHF. The CDR3 DNA follows: TGTGCTAGTGGTCCACCGGAGGGGCAGCCCCAGCATTTT. V and J are TRBV12-5 and TRBJ1-5; weak D call: TRBD1 (5 bases). Germline CDR1 and CDR2: LGHNT and FRNRAP. The CDR3 covers 13 residues. V was trimmed by 5 bases and J by 7 bases, leaving 12 bases between them. Looking up the rest from reference TRBV12-5 and TRBJ1-5 gives the full variable domain: DARVTQTPRHKVTEMGQEVTMRCQPILGHNTVFWYRQTMMQGLELLAYFRNRAPLDDSGMPKDRFSAEMPDATLATLKIQPSEPRDSAVYFCASGPPEGQPQHFGDGTRLSIL.

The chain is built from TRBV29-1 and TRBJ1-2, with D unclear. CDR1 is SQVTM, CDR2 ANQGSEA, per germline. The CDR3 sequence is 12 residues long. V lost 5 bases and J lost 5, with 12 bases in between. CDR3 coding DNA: TGCAGCGTTAACGGGATCGGATATGGCTACACCTTC. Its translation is CSVNGIGYGYTF.

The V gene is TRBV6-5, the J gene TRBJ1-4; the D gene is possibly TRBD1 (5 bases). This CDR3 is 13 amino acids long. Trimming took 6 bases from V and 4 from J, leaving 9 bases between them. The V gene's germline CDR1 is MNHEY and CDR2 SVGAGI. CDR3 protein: CASSTGYNEKLFF. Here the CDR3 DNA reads TGTGCCAGCAGCACAGGATATAATGAAAAACTGTTTTTT.

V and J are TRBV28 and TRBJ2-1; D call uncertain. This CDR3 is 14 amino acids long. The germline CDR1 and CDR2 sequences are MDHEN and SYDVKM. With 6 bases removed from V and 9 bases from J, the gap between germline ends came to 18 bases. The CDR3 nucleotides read TGTGCCAGCAGCGACGACGGATTCAGGAGTGAGCAGTTCTTC. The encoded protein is CASSDDGFRSEQFF. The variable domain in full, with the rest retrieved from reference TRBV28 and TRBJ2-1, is DVKVTQSSRYLVKRTGEKVFLECVQDMDHENMFWYRQDPGLGLRLIYFSYDVKMKEKGDIPEGYSVSREKKERFSLILESASTNQTSMYLCASSDDGFRSEQFFGPGTRLTVL.

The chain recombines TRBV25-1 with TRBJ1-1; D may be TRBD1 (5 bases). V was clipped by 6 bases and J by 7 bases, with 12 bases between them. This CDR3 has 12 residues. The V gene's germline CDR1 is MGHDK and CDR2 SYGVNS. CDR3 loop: CASRPRVGEAFF. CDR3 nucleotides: TGTGCCAGCAGGCCCAGGGTTGGTGAAGCTTTCTTT.

CDR3 sequence (DNA): TGCGCCAGCAGCTTGGACGGATACCCAGGGGAGCAGTACTTC. Encoded protein: CASSLDGYPGEQYF. V and J are TRBV5-1 and TRBJ2-7, with D tentatively TRBD1 (5 bases). CDR3 size: 14 residues. Trimming cost V 0 bases and J 7 bases, with 14 bases left between them. Germline V CDR1 and CDR2: SGHRS, YFSETQ.

CDR3 protein: CASSPDRGSTEAFF. CDR3 coding DNA: TGTGCCAGCAGCCCGGATAGGGGGAGCACTGAAGCTTTCTTT. The rearrangement uses TRBV7-9 and TRBJ1-1; tentatively, D is TRBD1 (6 bases). V was shortened by 5 bases and J by 4 bases, with 14 bases between the two germline ends. CDR3 length equals 14 residues. The germline CDR1 and CDR2 sequences are SEHNR and FQNEAQ (reference sequence). The full variable domain, in which reference TRBV7-9 and TRBJ1-1 provide the parts outside the CDR3, is DTGVSQNPRHKITKRGQNVTFRCDPISEHNRLYWYRQTLGQGPEFLTYFQNEAQLEKSRLLSDRFSAERPKGSFSTLEIQRTEQGDSAMYLCASSPDRGSTEAFFGQGTRLTVV.

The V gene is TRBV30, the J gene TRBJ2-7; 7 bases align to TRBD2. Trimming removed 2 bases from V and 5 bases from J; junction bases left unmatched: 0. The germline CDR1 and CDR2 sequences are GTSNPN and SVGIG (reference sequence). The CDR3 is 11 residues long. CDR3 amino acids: CAWSRGDEQYF. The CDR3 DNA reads TGTGCCTGGAGTCGGGGGGACGAGCAGTACTTC.

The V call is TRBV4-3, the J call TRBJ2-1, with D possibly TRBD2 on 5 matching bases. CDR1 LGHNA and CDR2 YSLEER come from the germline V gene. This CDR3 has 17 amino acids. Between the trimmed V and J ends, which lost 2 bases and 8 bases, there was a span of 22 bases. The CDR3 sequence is CASSQYIHGVTVDEQFF. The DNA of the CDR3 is TGCGCCAGCAGCCAATACATACACGGGGTGACGGTCGATGAGCAGTTCTTC.

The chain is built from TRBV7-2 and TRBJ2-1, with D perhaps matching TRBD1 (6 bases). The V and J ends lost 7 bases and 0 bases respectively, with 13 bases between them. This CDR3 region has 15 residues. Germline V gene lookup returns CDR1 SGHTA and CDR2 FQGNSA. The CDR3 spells CASTLGHSSYNEQFF. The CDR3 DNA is TGTGCCAGCACCTTGGGACACAGCTCCTACAATGAGCAGTTCTTC.

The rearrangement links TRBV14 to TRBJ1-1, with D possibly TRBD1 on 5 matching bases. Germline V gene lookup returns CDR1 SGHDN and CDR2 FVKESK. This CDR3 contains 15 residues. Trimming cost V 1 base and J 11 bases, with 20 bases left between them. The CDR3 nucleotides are TGTGCCAGCAGCCAAGCTCAGGGTCGGCGTAAAGATGCTTTCTTT. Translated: CASSQAQGRRKDAFF. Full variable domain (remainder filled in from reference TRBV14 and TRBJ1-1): EAGVTQFPSHSVIEKGQTVTLRCDPISGHDNLYWYRRVMGKEIKFLLHFVKESKQDESGMPNNRFLAERTGGTYSTLKVQPAELEDSGVYFCASSQAQGRRKDAFFGQGTRLTVV.

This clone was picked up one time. CDR3 protein: CASSEWRQVGELFF. In DNA form, the CDR3 reads TGTGCCAGCAGTGAATGGAGACAGGTCGGGGAGCTGTTTTTT. The chain uses TRBV25-1 and TRBJ2-2, with D perhaps TRBD1 (6 bases). The CDR3 sequence is 14 residues long. With 1 base removed from V and 7 bases from J, the gap between germline ends came to 10 bases. Looked up from germline, CDR1 is MGHDK and CDR2 is SYGVNS.

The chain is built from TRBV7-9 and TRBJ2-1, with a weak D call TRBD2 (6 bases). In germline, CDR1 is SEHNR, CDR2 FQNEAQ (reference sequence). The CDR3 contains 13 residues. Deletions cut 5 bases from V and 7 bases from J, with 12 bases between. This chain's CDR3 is CASSPGLLNEQFF. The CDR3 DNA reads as TGTGCCAGCAGCCCGGGACTTCTAAATGAGCAGTTCTTC. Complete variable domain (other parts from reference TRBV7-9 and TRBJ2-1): DTGVSQNPRHKITKRGQNVTFRCDPISEHNRLYWYRQTLGQGPEFLTYFQNEAQLEKSRLLSDRFSAERPKGSFSTLEIQRTEQGDSAMYLCASSPGLLNEQFFGPGTRLTVL.

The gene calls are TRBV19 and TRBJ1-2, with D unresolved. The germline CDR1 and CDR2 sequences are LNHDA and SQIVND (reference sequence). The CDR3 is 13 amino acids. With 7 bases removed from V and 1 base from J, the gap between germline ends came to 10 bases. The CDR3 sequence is CASTERDNYGYTF. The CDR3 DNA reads TGTGCCAGTACCGAAAGGGATAACTATGGCTACACCTTC.

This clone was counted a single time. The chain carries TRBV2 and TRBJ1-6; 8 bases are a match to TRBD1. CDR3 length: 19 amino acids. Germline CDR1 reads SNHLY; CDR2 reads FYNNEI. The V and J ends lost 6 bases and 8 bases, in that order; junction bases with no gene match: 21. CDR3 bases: TGTGCCAGCAGCACCCCCGCCCACCTCGTCGGACAGGGTGATTCACCCCTCCACTTT. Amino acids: CASSTPAHLVGQGDSPLHF.

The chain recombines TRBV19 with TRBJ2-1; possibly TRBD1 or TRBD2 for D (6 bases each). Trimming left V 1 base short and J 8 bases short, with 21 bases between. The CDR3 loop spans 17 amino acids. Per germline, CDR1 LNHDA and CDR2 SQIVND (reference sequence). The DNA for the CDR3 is TGTGCCAGTAGTATAGGGTCCCAGGGGAGAGCGGGCGATGAGCAGTTCTTC. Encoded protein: CASSIGSQGRAGDEQFF.

As DNA, the CDR3 is TGCGCCAGCAGCCAAGCCCAGGGACCTTACAATGAGCAGTTCTTC. This encodes CASSQAQGPYNEQFF. The V and J genes are TRBV4-1 and TRBJ2-1; perhaps D is TRBD1 or TRBD2 (5 bases each). Deletions cut 1 base from V and 4 bases from J, with 11 bases between. There are 15 residues in the CDR3. Germline V lookup: CDR1 MGHRA, CDR2 YSYEKL.

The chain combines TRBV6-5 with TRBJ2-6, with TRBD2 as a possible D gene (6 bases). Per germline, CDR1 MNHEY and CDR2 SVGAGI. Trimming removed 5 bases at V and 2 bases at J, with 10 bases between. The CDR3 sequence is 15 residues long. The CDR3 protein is CASSPRGTGANVLTF. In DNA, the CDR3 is TGTGCCAGCAGTCCCCGGGGGACTGGGGCCAACGTCCTGACTTTC.

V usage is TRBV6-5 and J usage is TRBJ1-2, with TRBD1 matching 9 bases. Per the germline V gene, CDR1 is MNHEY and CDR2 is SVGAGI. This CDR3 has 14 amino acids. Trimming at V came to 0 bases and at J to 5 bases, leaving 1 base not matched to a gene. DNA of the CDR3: TGTGCCAGCAGTTACTCGACAGGGGGATATGGCTACACCTTC. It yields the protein CASSYSTGGYGYTF.

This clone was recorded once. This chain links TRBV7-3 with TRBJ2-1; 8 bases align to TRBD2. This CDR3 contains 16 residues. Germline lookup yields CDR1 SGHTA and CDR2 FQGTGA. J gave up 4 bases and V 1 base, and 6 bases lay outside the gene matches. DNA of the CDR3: TGTGCCAGCAGCTTAAGGCCGACTAGCGATTACAATGAGCAGTTCTTC. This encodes CASSLRPTSDYNEQFF. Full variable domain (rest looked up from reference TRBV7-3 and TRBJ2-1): GAGVSQTPSNKVTEKGKYVELRCDPISGHTALYWYRQSLGQGPEFLIYFQGTGAADDSGLPNDRFFAVRPEGSVSTLKIQRTERGDSAVYLCASSLRPTSDYNEQFFGPGTRLTVL.

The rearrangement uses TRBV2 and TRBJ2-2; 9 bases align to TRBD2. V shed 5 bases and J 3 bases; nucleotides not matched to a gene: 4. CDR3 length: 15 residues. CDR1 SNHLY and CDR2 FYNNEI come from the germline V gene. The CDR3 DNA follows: TGTGCCAGCAGTCGTGAGCGGGGGGACACCGGGGAGCTGTTTTTT. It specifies CASSRERGDTGELFF.